These T cell receptor beta chains were read from a single sample in a study of T cell repertoires in cytomegalovirus infection. What these receptors recognize is not known. TCRdb recomputed calls from the reads with MiXCR, one row per CDR3 protein. The sample lists 110,000 to 150,000 distinct CDR3 sequences, more than 30% occurring once. Sequencing was performed on CD8+ T cells from cultured PBMCs, taken from culture after CMV antigen stimulation. The receptors stem from a human donor in good health (CMV status not recorded). Some clones in this sample may be carry-over from other donors' samples. Each CDR3 is given with its conserved first and last residue. The D gene is left open where the match is weak. Size is omitted from some rows. Given values are once, few, many or a class for expanded clones.

D,size,J,V,DNA,CDR3
TRBD1,few,TRBJ1-1,TRBV4-2,TGTGCCAGCAGCTCGACAGGGGGCTCTGAAGCTTTCTTT,CASSSTGGSEAFF
.,few,TRBJ2-1,TRBV7-3,TGTGCCAGCAGCTTAATAGGGTCCCATGAGCAGTTCTTC,CASSLIGSHEQFF
TRBD1,once,TRBJ1-2,TRBV13,TGTGCCAGCAGCGCTACCGGGACAGGGGGAACTTACTATGGCTACACCTTC,CASSATGTGGTYYGYTF
.,.,TRBJ1-2,TRBV7-9,TGTGCCAGCAGCTGGGACCTTGTAGGCTACACCTTC,CASSWDLVGYTF
.,.,TRBJ2-1,TRBV27,TGTGCCAGCAGTTTGACAATTTGGAGCTCCTACAATGAGCAGTTCTTC,CASSLTIWSSYNEQFF
.,many,TRBJ2-5,TRBV11-2,TGTGCCAGCAACCCCGGGGGAGAGACCCAGTACTTC,CASNPGGETQYF
.,.,TRBJ1-1,TRBV7-9,TGTGCCTCCCGACTAGGTACAGGGAACGCTGAAGCTTTCTTT,CASRLGTGNAEAFF
.,.,TRBJ2-1,TRBV27,TGTGCCAGCAGTTTAACGACGGGGGAGAACAATGAGCAGTTCTTC,CASSLTTGENNEQFF
.,many,TRBJ1-5,TRBV12-3/TRBV12-4,TGTGCCAGCAGATATGCCGGTCAGCCCCAGCATTTT,CASRYAGQPQHF
TRBD2,.,TRBJ2-1,TRBV7-9,TGTGCCAGCAGCTCCTATGGGACTAGCTACAATGAGCAGTTCTTC,CASSSYGTSYNEQFF
.,few,TRBJ2-5,TRBV2,TGTGCCAGCAGTGAATGGAACCAAGAGACCCAGTACTTC,CASSEWNQETQYF
TRBD1,few,TRBJ1-1,TRBV3-1,TGTGCCAGCAGCCAAGATAGGGGGCGGGACACTGAAGCTTTCTTT,CASSQDRGRDTEAFF
TRBD1,.,TRBJ1-1,TRBV7-4,TGTGCCAGCAGCAATAGAACAGGGACAGGGTGCGGGGACACTGAAGCTTTCTTT,CASSNRTGTGCGDTEAFF
.,.,TRBJ1-2,TRBV29-1,TGCAGCGTTGAAGATCTGAAAATAGGAAGAACGGACGAAGGCATCTCAAACTATGGCTACACCTTC,CSVEDLKIGRTDEGISNYGYTF
.,.,TRBJ1-1,TRBV25-1,TGTGCCAGCAGTGAGTCCTGGGGGCAGGGTGAAGCTTTCTTT,CASSESWGQGEAFF
.,few,TRBJ2-4,TRBV4-1,TGCGCCAGCAGCCAAGACGGCTTTCAGTACTTC,CASSQDGFQYF
TRBD1,.,TRBJ1-1,TRBV19,TGTGCCAGTGGGGACAGGGAGAACACTGAAGCTTTCTTT,CASGDRENTEAFF
TRBD2,few,TRBJ2-3,TRBV7-8,TGTGCCAGCACGACTAGCGGGGGGGCCGCAGATACGCAGTATTTT,CASTTSGGAADTQYF
.,.,TRBJ1-1,TRBV2,TGTGCCAGCAAAGCGGAGCGGGAAGCTTTCTTT,CASKAEREAFF
TRBD1,.,TRBJ2-4,TRBV7-9,TGTGCCAGCAGCCACGACAGGGATGGGAACATTCAGTACTTC,CASSHDRDGNIQYF
.,.,TRBJ1-2,TRBV27,TGTGCCAGCAGTTTACAGGCCAATTACCTCGGTGGCTACACCTTC,CASSLQANYLGGYTF
.,.,TRBJ2-7,TRBV4-2,TGTGCCAGCAGCCAAGATACAAGCACCAACGAGCAGTACTTC,CASSQDTSTNEQYF
.,.,TRBJ2-1,TRBV7-9,TGTGCCAGCTCCAAAGGGGGGTTTCACTACAATGAGCAGTTCTTC,CASSKGGFHYNEQFF
.,.,TRBJ2-7,TRBV7-9,TGTGCCAGCAGCTCCGGACGGTACGAGCAGTACTTC,CASSSGRYEQYF
.,many,TRBJ2-7,TRBV29-1,TGCAGCGTTGCGAGGGACAACGAGCAGTACTTC,CSVARDNEQYF
.,.,TRBJ2-1,TRBV5-6,TGTGCCAGCAGCCTGGCCCCAGGGCGGGATGAGCAGTTCTTC,CASSLAPGRDEQFF
.,.,TRBJ2-2,TRBV7-6,TGTGCCAGCAGCATAGCGCGAGAGGGGGACACCGGGGAGCTGTTTTTT,CASSIAREGDTGELFF
.,many,TRBJ2-2,TRBV20-1,TGCAGTGCTAGAGCGGGGTTCGGCGGGGAGCTGTTTTTT,CSARAGFGGELFF
.,few,TRBJ2-3,TRBV7-6,TGTGCCAGCAGCCCCAGTGGGAGTAGCACAGATACGCAGTATTTT,CASSPSGSSTDTQYF
.,few,TRBJ2-7,TRBV28,TGTGCCAGCAGTTTTGGGGACATCGTGGAGTACTTC,CASSFGDIVEYF
.,.,TRBJ2-7,TRBV4-1,TGCGCCAGCAGCCAAGATGGACAGAGCTCCTACGAGCAGTACTTC,CASSQDGQSSYEQYF
TRBD1,.,TRBJ2-3,TRBV5-3,TGTGCCAGAAGCTTGGTGGACAGGGCAGATACGCAGTATTTT,CARSLVDRADTQYF
TRBD2,.,TRBJ2-2,TRBV24-1,TGTGCCACCAGTGATCCCGGGGGCGAGCGGGGGGCCCATGTGGAGCTGTTTTTT,CATSDPGGERGAHVELFF
.,.,TRBJ2-7,TRBV7-1,TGTGCCAGCAGCCTTTCAGGGGCCAAAACCTACGAGCAGTACTTC,CASSLSGAKTYEQYF
TRBD1,.,TRBJ1-4,TRBV27,TGTGCCAGCAGGACAGGGGCCTCTAATGAAAAACTGTTTTTT,CASRTGASNEKLFF
.,.,TRBJ2-5,TRBV6-6,TGTGCCAGCAGAACGACGGACAGTCTGGAGACCCAGTACTTC,CASRTTDSLETQYF
TRBD1,few,TRBJ1-2,TRBV20-1,TGCAGTGCTAGACCCACAGGGGACATACCCTATGGCTACACCTTC,CSARPTGDIPYGYTF
TRBD1,few,TRBJ1-1,TRBV2,TGTGCCAGCAGTGAAGGGACAGGGTGGACTGAAGCTTTCTTT,CASSEGTGWTEAFF
.,.,TRBJ1-1,TRBV19,TGTGCCAGTAGCCAAGGGGGTAGCACTGAAGCTTTCTTT,CASSQGGSTEAFF
.,.,TRBJ2-3,TRBV7-2,TGTGCCAGCAGCTTTATCCTTAGCACAGATACGCAGTATTTT,CASSFILSTDTQYF
TRBD1,.,TRBJ1-2,TRBV5-3,TGTGCCAGCAGCCGACAGGGGGTTGGGTATGGCTACACCTTC,CASSRQGVGYGYTF
.,.,TRBJ1-1,TRBV2,TGTGCCAGCAGTTACTTTAGGGACAAGTATGGGGGCACTGAAGCTTTCTTT,CASSYFRDKYGGTEAFF
TRBD1,.,TRBJ2-7,TRBV12-3/TRBV12-4,TGTGCCAGCAGTTTCCCCGGGACAGTGTTGGACGAGCAGTACTTC,CASSFPGTVLDEQYF
TRBD2,.,TRBJ2-1,TRBV6-5,TGTGCCAGCAGTTACGGACTAGCCCCCGCCAATGAGCAGTTCTTC,CASSYGLAPANEQFF
.,.,TRBJ2-5,TRBV19,TGTGCCAGTAGTATGATAAACCAAGAGACCCAGTACTTC,CASSMINQETQYF
.,.,TRBJ1-3,TRBV6-1,TGTGCCAGCATCGCGTACTCTGGAAACACCATATATTTT,CASIAYSGNTIYF
.,.,TRBJ2-1,TRBV14,TGTGCCAGCAGCCAAAGGTTGAGCTCCTACAATGAGCAGTTCTTC,CASSQRLSSYNEQFF
TRBD1,.,TRBJ1-2,TRBV7-9,TGTGCCAGCAGCGTGACAGGGATTATGGATGGCTACACCTTC,CASSVTGIMDGYTF
.,.,TRBJ2-7,TRBV6-1,TGTGCCAGCAAGGGGGGGTCCGACGAGCAGTACTTC,CASKGGSDEQYF
.,many,TRBJ2-1,TRBV7-7,TGTGCCAGCAGCCAAGGACGCCACAATGAGCAGTTCTTC,CASSQGRHNEQFF
.,.,TRBJ2-1,TRBV7-4,TGTGCCAGCAGCTCGCAGGGTTCGAATGAGCAGTTCTTC,CASSSQGSNEQFF
TRBD2,.,TRBJ2-3,TRBV28,TGTGCCAGCAGTCCTCGACTAGCTCCAGATACGCAGTATTTT,CASSPRLAPDTQYF
.,.,TRBJ1-1,TRBV7-9,TGTGCCAGCAGCTTAGTAGGCGAAGCTTTCTTT,CASSLVGEAFF
.,.,TRBJ2-6,TRBV6-2/TRBV6-3,TGTGCCGTCCCCTCGCGTTCTGGTGCAGGGATCTTGACTGGGGCCAACGTCCTGACTTTC,CAVPSRSGAGILTGANVLTF
TRBD2,few,TRBJ2-5,TRBV30,TGTGCCTGGACCCTGGGAGGGATAAGAGAGACCCAGTACTTC,CAWTLGGIRETQYF
.,.,TRBJ2-7,TRBV4-2,TGTGCCAGCAGCCAAGTAGAACAGTCCTACGAGCAGTACTTC,CASSQVEQSYEQYF